These T cell receptor beta chains were read from a single sample in a study of a mutant IDH1 vaccine in newly diagnosed glioma. Only in-frame clones appear in the TCRdb table, and some are missing; sequencing was by immunoSEQ multiplex PCR. The sample consists of about 31,000 clones, 75% to 85% of them appearing once. These receptors have no known antigen. The sample consisted of PBMCs, taken from a glioma patient whose treatment included an IDH1 peptide vaccine. The source is a man aged 25-45 years with glioma. Each CDR3 is given with its conserved first and last residue. A D gene is named only where the DNA matches it firmly. Rows give clone size only sometimes, using once, few, many, or a class for an expanded clone.

J gene: TRBJ2-5
clone size: once
D gene: TRBD2
V gene: TRBV5-4
CDR3 DNA: TGTGCCAGCAGCGGGGGACTAGCGATGACCCAGTACTTC
CDR3 protein: CASSGGLAMTQYF

J gene: TRBJ2-4
clone size: few
D gene: NA
V gene: TRBV19
CDR3 DNA: TGTGCCAGTAGTTCCTCGGACACAGCTCTAGCCAAAAACATTCAGTACTTC
CDR3 protein: CASSSSDTALAKNIQYF

J gene: TRBJ2-3
clone size: NA
D gene: NA
V gene: TRBV4-1
CDR3 DNA: TGCGCCAGCAGACTCTCGATGGGGCCAGATACGCAGTATTTT
CDR3 protein: CASRLSMGPDTQYF

J gene: TRBJ2-1
clone size: NA
D gene: NA
V gene: TRBV11-2
CDR3 DNA: TGTGCCAGCAGCTTAGTAACAGGACCAAGAGGGGTGCAGTTCTTC
CDR3 protein: CASSLVTGPRGVQFF

J gene: TRBJ2-5
clone size: NA
D gene: TRBD2
V gene: TRBV27
CDR3 DNA: TGTGCCAGCAGCTCCCCCAGCGCGGGAGAGATGACAATTGAGACCCAGTACTTC
CDR3 protein: CASSSPSAGEMTIETQYF

J gene: TRBJ1-1
clone size: NA
D gene: NA
V gene: TRBV5-1
CDR3 DNA: TGCGCCAGCAGCTCCTCCCCGGGTATGGAGGCTTTCTTT
CDR3 protein: CASSSSPGMEAFF

J gene: TRBJ1-1
clone size: few
D gene: NA
V gene: TRBV6-5
CDR3 DNA: TGTGCCAGCAGTTGGAGTAGGCCACCCCGGGACACTGAAGCTTTCTTT
CDR3 protein: CASSWSRPPRDTEAFF

J gene: TRBJ1-1
clone size: NA
D gene: NA
V gene: TRBV19
CDR3 DNA: TGTGCCAGTAGTGGCGGAGGGTTTGGCACTGAAGCTTTCTTT
CDR3 protein: CASSGGGFGTEAFF

J gene: TRBJ1-1
clone size: NA
D gene: NA
V gene: TRBV4-1
CDR3 DNA: TGCGCCAGCAGCCAAGGCCGGGAGGACACTGAAGCTTTCTTT
CDR3 protein: CASSQGREDTEAFF

J gene: TRBJ1-1
clone size: NA
D gene: NA
V gene: TRBV30
CDR3 DNA: TGTGCCTGGGGGACGGGTTTCGACACTGAAGCTTTCTTT
CDR3 protein: CAWGTGFDTEAFF

J gene: TRBJ2-2
clone size: once
D gene: NA
V gene: TRBV4-3
CDR3 DNA: TGCGCCAGCAGCCCATCCGGGACAACGTCGAACACCGGGGAGCTGTTTTTT
CDR3 protein: CASSPSGTTSNTGELFF

J gene: TRBJ1-1
clone size: NA
D gene: TRBD1
V gene: TRBV10-1
CDR3 DNA: TGCGCCAGCAGTGATGGACAGGGAACTGAAGCTTTCTTT
CDR3 protein: CASSDGQGTEAFF

J gene: TRBJ1-3
clone size: once
D gene: TRBD1
V gene: TRBV4-2
CDR3 DNA: TGTGCCAGCAGCCAACCTGACAGGGCTGTTGGAAACACCATATATTTT
CDR3 protein: CASSQPDRAVGNTIYF

J gene: TRBJ1-5
clone size: NA
D gene: NA
V gene: TRBV6-5
CDR3 DNA: TGTGCCAGCAGTTACCAGGACGGTAGCGGGCCCCAGCATTTT
CDR3 protein: CASSYQDGSGPQHF

J gene: TRBJ1-2
clone size: once
D gene: NA
V gene: TRBV30
CDR3 DNA: TGTGCCTGGAGTGGGGGTGGAGGGATGGGCTACACCTTC
CDR3 protein: CAWSGGGGMGYTF

J gene: TRBJ2-3
clone size: NA
D gene: TRBD2
V gene: TRBV14
CDR3 DNA: TGTGCCAGCAGCAACAGCGGGAGCGGCACAGATACGCAGTATTTT
CDR3 protein: CASSNSGSGTDTQYF

J gene: TRBJ2-3
clone size: NA
D gene: NA
V gene: TRBV7-9
CDR3 DNA: TGTGCCAGCAGCTTCAGGCTAGCGACTAGCACAGATACGCAGTATTTT
CDR3 protein: CASSFRLATSTDTQYF

J gene: TRBJ2-2
clone size: NA
D gene: NA
V gene: TRBV6-1
CDR3 DNA: TGTGCCAGCAGTGTCCGACAGAAGGGGGGAACCGGGGAGCTGTTTTTT
CDR3 protein: CASSVRQKGGTGELFF

J gene: TRBJ2-7
clone size: NA
D gene: TRBD1
V gene: TRBV7-3
CDR3 DNA: TGTGCCAGCAGCTTACAGACAGGGGTCAACGAGCAGTACTTC
CDR3 protein: CASSLQTGVNEQYF

J gene: TRBJ1-1
clone size: NA
D gene: NA
V gene: TRBV7-2
CDR3 DNA: TGTGCCAGCAGCTTAGGGGTAGGGCGAGAAGCTTTCTTT
CDR3 protein: CASSLGVGREAFF

J gene: TRBJ2-2
clone size: NA
D gene: NA
V gene: TRBV13
CDR3 DNA: TGTGCCAGCAGCTGGGGGAACGGGGAGCTGTTTTTT
CDR3 protein: CASSWGNGELFF

J gene: TRBJ2-7
clone size: few
D gene: TRBD1
V gene: TRBV19
CDR3 DNA: TGTGCCAGTATAGACAGGGGGCAGCAGGAGCAGTACTTC
CDR3 protein: CASIDRGQQEQYF

J gene: TRBJ1-5
clone size: NA
D gene: NA
V gene: TRBV7-9
CDR3 DNA: TGTGCCAGCAGCTCCCCCTCTTCTGGCAATCAGCCCCAGCATTTT
CDR3 protein: CASSSPSSGNQPQHF